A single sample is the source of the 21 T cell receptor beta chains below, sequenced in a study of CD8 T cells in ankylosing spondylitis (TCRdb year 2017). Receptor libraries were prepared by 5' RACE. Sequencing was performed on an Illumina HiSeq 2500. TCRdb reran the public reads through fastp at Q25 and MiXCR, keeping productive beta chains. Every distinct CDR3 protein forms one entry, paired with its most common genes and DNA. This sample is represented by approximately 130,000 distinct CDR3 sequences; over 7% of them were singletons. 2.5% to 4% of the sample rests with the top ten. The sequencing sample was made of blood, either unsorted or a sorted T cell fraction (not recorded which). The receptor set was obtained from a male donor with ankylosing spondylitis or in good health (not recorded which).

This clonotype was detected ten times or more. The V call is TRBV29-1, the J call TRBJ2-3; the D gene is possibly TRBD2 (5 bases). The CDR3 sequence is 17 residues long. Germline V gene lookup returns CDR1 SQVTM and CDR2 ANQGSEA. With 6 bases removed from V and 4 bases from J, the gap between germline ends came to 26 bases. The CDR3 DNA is TGCAGCGTCCCTGGGAGACGGCCTCTCCGAAGGGCAGATACGCAGTATTTT. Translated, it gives CSVPGRRPLRRADTQYF.

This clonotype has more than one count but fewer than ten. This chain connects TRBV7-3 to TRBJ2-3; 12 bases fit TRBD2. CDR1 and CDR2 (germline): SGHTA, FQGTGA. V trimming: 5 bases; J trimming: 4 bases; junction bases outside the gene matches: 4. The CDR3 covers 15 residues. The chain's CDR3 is CASSTTSGRADTQYF. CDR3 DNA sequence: TGTGCCAGCAGCACGACTAGCGGGAGAGCAGATACGCAGTATTTT.

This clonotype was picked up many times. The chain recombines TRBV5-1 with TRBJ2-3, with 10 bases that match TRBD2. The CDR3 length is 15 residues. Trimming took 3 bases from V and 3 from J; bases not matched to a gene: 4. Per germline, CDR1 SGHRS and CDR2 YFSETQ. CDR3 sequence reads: CASSSLAGSTDTQYF. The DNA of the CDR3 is TGCGCCAGCAGCTCACTAGCGGGAAGTACAGATACGCAGTATTTT.

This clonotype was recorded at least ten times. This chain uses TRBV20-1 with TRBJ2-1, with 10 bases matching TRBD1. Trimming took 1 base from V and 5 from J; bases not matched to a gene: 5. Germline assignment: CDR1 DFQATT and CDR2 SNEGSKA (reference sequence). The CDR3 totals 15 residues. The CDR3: CSARVGTGVNNEQFF. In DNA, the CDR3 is TGCAGTGCTAGAGTGGGGACAGGGGTCAACAATGAGCAGTTCTTC.

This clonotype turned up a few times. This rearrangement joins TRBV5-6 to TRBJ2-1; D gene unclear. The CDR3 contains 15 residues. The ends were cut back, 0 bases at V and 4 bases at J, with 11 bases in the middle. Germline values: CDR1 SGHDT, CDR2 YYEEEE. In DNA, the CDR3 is TGTGCCAGCAGCTTGGCCTCCTCCAGTTACAATGAGCAGTTCTTC. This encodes CASSLASSSYNEQFF.

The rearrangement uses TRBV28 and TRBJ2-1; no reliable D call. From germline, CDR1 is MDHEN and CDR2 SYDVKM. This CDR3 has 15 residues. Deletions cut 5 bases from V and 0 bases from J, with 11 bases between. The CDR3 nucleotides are TGTGCCAGCAGTAAAACCTGGGGCTCCTACAATGAGCAGTTCTTC. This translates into CASSKTWGSYNEQFF. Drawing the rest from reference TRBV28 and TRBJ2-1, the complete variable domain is DVKVTQSSRYLVKRTGEKVFLECVQDMDHENMFWYRQDPGLGLRLIYFSYDVKMKEKGDIPEGYSVSREKKERFSLILESASTNQTSMYLCASSKTWGSYNEQFFGPGTRLTVL.

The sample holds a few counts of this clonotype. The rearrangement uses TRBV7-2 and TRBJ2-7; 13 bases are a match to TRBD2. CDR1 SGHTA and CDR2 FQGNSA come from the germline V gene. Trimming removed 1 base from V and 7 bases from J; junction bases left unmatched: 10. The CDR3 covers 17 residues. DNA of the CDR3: TGTGCCAGCAGCTTAGTCTTCGGACTAGCGGGAGCGGGAGAGCAGTACTTC. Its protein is CASSLVFGLAGAGEQYF.

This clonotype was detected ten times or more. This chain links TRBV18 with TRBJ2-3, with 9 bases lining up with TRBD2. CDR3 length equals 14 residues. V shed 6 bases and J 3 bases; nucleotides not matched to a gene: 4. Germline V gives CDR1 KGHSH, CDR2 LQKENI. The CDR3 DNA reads TGTGCCAGCTCCAGTGGACTAGCGACAGATACGCAGTATTTT. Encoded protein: CASSSGLATDTQYF.

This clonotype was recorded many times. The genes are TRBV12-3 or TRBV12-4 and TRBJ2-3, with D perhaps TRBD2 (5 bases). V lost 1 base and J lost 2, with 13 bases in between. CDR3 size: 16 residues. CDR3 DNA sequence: TGTGCCAGCAGTTTAGAAGGTGCCGGGATCACAGATACGCAGTATTTT. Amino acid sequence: CASSLEGAGITDTQYF.

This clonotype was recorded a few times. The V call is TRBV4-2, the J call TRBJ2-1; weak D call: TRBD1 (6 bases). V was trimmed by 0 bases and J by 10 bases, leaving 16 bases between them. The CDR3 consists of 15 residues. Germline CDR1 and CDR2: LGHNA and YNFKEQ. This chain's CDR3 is CASSQEWDNRREQFF. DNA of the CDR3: TGTGCCAGCAGCCAAGAGTGGGACAACCGTCGGGAGCAGTTCTTC.

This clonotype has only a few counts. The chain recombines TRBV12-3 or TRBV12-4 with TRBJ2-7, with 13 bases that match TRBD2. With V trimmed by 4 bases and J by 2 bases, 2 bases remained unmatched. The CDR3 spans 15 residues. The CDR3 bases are TGTGCCAGCAGTTGGGGGACTAGCGGGACCTACGAGCAGTACTTC. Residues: CASSWGTSGTYEQYF.

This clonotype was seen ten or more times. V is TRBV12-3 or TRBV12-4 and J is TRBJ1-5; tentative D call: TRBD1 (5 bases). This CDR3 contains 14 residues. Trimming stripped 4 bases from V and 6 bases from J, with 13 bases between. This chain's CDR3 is CASSYGTRGQPQHF. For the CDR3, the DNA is TGTGCCAGCAGTTATGGGACGAGGGGTCAGCCCCAGCATTTT.

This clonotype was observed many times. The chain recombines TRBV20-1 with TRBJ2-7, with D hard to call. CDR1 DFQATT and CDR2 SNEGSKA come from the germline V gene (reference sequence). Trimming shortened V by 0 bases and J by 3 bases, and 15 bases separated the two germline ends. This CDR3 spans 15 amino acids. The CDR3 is CSARDLSLLRYEQYF. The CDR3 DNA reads TGCAGTGCTAGAGATCTATCTCTCCTACGCTACGAGCAGTACTTC.

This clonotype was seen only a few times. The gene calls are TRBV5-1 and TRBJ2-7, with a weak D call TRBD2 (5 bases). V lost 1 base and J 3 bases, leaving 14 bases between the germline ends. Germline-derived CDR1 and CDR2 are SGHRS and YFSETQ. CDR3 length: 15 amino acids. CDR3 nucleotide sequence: TGCGCCAGCAGCTTGAGCGGCGGCAGAAGCTACGAGCAGTACTTC. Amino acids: CASSLSGGRSYEQYF.

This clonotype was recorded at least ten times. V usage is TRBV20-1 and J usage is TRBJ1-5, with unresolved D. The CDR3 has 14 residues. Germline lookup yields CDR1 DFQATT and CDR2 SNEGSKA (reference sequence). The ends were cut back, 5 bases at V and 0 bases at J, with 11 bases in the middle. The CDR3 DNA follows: TGCAGTGCTCGCGCAGGAATTAGCAATCAGCCCCAGCATTTT. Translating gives CSARAGISNQPQHF.

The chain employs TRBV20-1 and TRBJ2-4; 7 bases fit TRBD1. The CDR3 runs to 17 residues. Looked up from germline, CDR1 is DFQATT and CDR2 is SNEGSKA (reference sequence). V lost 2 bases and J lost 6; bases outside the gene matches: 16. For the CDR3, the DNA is TGCAGTGCTAGACAGCCTTTGGAACGGACAGGCATAAACATTCAGTACTTC. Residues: CSARQPLERTGINIQYF.

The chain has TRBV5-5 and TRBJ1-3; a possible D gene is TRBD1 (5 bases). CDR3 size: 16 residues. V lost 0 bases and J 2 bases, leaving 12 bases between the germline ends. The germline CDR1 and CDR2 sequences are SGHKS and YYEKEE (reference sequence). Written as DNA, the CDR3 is TGTGCCAGCAGCTTGGCCCAGGGACTTGCTGGAAACACCATATATTTT. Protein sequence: CASSLAQGLAGNTIYF.

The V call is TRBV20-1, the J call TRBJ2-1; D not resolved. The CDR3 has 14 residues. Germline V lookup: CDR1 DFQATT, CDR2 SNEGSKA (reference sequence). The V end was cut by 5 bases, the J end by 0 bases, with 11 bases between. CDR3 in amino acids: CSAYPISSYNEQFF. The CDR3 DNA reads TGCAGTGCTTACCCGATTAGCTCCTACAATGAGCAGTTCTTC.

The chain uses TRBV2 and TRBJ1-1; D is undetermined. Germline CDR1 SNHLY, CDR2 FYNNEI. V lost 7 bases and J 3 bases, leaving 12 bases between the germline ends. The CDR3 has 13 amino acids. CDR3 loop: CASNTVADTEAFF. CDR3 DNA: TGTGCCAGCAATACAGTGGCGGACACTGAAGCTTTCTTT.

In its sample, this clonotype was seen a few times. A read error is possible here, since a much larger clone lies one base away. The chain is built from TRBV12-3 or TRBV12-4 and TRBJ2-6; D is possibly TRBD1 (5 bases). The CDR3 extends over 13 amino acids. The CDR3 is CASSSSGANGLTF. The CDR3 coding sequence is TGTGCCAGCAGTTCTTCTGGGGCCAACGGCCTGACTTTC.

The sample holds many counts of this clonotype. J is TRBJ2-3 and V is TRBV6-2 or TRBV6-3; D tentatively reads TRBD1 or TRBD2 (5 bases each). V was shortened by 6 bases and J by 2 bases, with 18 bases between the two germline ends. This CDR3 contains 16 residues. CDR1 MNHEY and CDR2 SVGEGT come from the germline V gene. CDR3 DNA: TGTGCCAGCAGCTACCTCCATGGGGGATCCACAGATACGCAGTATTTT. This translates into CASSYLHGGSTDTQYF.